Below are 29 T cell receptor beta chains sequenced from a single sample in a study of blood T cell repertoires in COVID-19. Measured with immunoSEQ multiplex PCR; TCRdb has only the in-frame clones, and not every one. Found here are roughly 410,000 clones, 89% of them singletons; the top ten hold about 1.6%. Sequenced input: peripheral blood. Receptors originate from a middle-aged woman with COVID-19, enrolled during active disease.

The J gene is TRBJ1-4, the V gene TRBV11-2, with D possibly matching TRBD1 (6 bases). Germline lookup yields CDR1 SGHAT and CDR2 FQNNGV. This CDR3 is 17 amino acids long. V lost 2 bases to trimming and J lost 1 base, with 14 bases between them. As DNA, the CDR3 is TGTGCCAGCAGCTTAATTCCGGGAGGGGGAACTAATGAAAAACTGTTTTTT. It translates to CASSLIPGGGTNEKLFF.

The chain carries TRBV12-5 and TRBJ1-1, with 9 bases that match TRBD1. The CDR3 consists of 13 residues. V lost 7 bases and J lost 4; bases outside the gene matches: 4. Germline values: CDR1 LGHNT, CDR2 FRNRAP. The CDR3 loop is CASAPTGGTEAFF. DNA of the CDR3: TGTGCTAGTGCCCCGACAGGGGGCACTGAAGCTTTCTTT.

This chain uses TRBV7-8 with TRBJ2-7; TRBD1 matches at 9 bases. Trimming at V came to 1 base and at J to 3 bases, leaving 1 base not matched to a gene. Looked up from germline, CDR1 is SGHVS and CDR2 is FQNEAQ. This CDR3 has 14 amino acids. CDR3 in amino acids: CASSLGGQGYEQYF. CDR3 nucleotide sequence: TGTGCCAGCAGCTTAGGGGGACAGGGCTACGAGCAGTACTTC.

To note about this clone: At the DNA level, this CDR3 is encoded by other sequences in the same sample as well. The chain couples TRBV28 to TRBJ2-7; no reliable D call. The CDR3 is 11 amino acids. Trimming cost V 7 bases and J 0 bases, with 4 bases left between them. Per the germline V gene, CDR1 is MDHEN and CDR2 is SYDVKM. The CDR3 region is CASTSSYEQYF. CDR3 sequence (DNA): TGTGCCAGCACTAGCTCCTACGAGCAGTACTTC.

This chain connects TRBV10-1 to TRBJ1-2; TRBD1 agrees at 7 bases. CDR1 and CDR2 from the germline V gene are WNHNN and SYGVQD (reference sequence). This CDR3 region has 17 residues. J gave up 4 bases and V 3 bases, and 14 bases lay outside the gene matches. CDR3 nucleotide sequence: TGCGCCAGCAGTGAAGGGCCCAGGGGGGAGCGCGTCTATGGCTACACCTTC. It yields the protein CASSEGPRGERVYGYTF.

This clone has just a few counts. The chain joins TRBV7-9 to TRBJ1-1, with D possibly TRBD1 on 6 matching bases. Trimming pared 1 base from V and 8 bases from J, leaving 17 bases between. CDR1 is SEHNR, CDR2 FQNEAQ, per germline (reference sequence). There are 15 residues in the CDR3. This chain's CDR3 is CASSLVQGMVAEAFF. CDR3 DNA sequence: TGTGCCAGCAGCTTAGTTCAGGGGATGGTGGCGGAAGCTTTCTTT.

Turning to this clone: Other nucleotide sequences in the sample specify the same CDR3. This chain connects TRBV5-1 to TRBJ2-1, with 9 bases identical to TRBD1. Germline V lookup: CDR1 SGHRS, CDR2 YFSETQ. This CDR3 contains 15 residues. Germline trimming cut 2 bases from V and 1 base from J; bases unmatched to any gene: 1. CDR3 nucleotide sequence: TGCGCCAGCAGCTTAGGACAGGGGTCCTACAATGAGCAGTTCTTC. As protein: CASSLGQGSYNEQFF. Variable domain in full (rest from reference TRBV5-1 and TRBJ2-1): KAGVTQTPRYLIKTRGQQVTLSCSPISGHRSVSWYQQTPGQGLQFLFEYFSETQRNKGNFPGRFSGRQFSNSRSEMNVSTLELGDSALYLCASSLGQGSYNEQFFGPGTRLTVL.

The chain links TRBV29-1 to TRBJ2-7; 7 positions match TRBD1. Germline CDR1 SQVTM, CDR2 ANQGSEA. V trimming: 7 bases; J trimming: 4 bases; junction bases outside the gene matches: 7. This CDR3 region has 12 residues. CDR3 nucleotide sequence: TGCAGCGCTATAGGGGGCGAGTACGAGCAGTACTTC. Amino acids: CSAIGGEYEQYF.

This chain joins TRBV6-6 and TRBJ1-6, with 7 bases aligning to TRBD1. CDR1 MNHNY and CDR2 SVGAGI come from the germline V gene (reference sequence). The CDR3 contains 16 residues. J lost 5 bases, V lost 3 bases, and 7 bases had no gene match. Here the CDR3 DNA reads TGTGCCAGCAGTTATTCCCCGACAGGGAATAATTCACCCCTCCACTTT. This sequence encodes CASSYSPTGNNSPLHF.

This sequence joins TRBV30 and TRBJ1-4; no definite D call. V was clipped by 4 bases and J by 6 bases, with 12 bases between them. The CDR3 runs 13 residues. The germline gives CDR1 GTSNPN, CDR2 SVGIG (reference sequence). CDR3: CAWMTGLDEKLFF. The CDR3 DNA reads as TGTGCCTGGATGACCGGACTAGATGAAAAACTGTTTTTT. Based on the CDR3 plus reference TRBV30 and TRBJ1-4, the full variable domain is SQTIHQWPATLVQPVGSPLSLECTVEGTSNPNLYWYRQAAGRGLQLLFYSVGIGQISSEVPQNLSASRPQDRQFILSSKKLLLSDSGFYLCAWMTGLDEKLFFGSGTQLSVL.

The V gene is TRBV6-2 or TRBV6-3, the J gene TRBJ1-1; no firm D call. Trimming took 3 bases from V and 1 from J, leaving 12 bases between them. The germline V gene encodes CDR1 MNHEY and CDR2 SVGEGT. The CDR3 runs 15 residues. The CDR3 nucleotides read TGTGCCAGCAGTTATCATAACAGCCCGAACACTGAAGCTTTCTTT. It specifies CASSYHNSPNTEAFF.

V is TRBV6-5 and J is TRBJ1-2, with D perhaps TRBD1 (6 bases). The CDR3 is 13 amino acids. Germline CDR1 reads MNHEY; CDR2 reads SVGAGI. V was shortened by 4 bases and J by 7 bases, with 13 bases between the two germline ends. The CDR3, as DNA: TGTGCCAGCAGTTTTACAGGGTTTTCTGGCTACACCTTC. Residues: CASSFTGFSGYTF.

The sample holds one count of this clone. The chain employs TRBV11-2 and TRBJ1-6, with D unclear. The CDR3 runs 15 residues. Trimming shortened V by 5 bases and J by 0 bases, and 8 bases separated the two germline ends. Looked up from germline, CDR1 is SGHAT and CDR2 is FQNNGV. The DNA for the CDR3 is TGTGCCAGCAGCCACCCGAGCTCCTATAATTCACCCCTCCACTTT. Its translation: CASSHPSSYNSPLHF.

CDR3 residues: CASSQRPTGVSEKLFF. The CDR3 region has the DNA TGTGCCAGCAGCCAGCGACCGACAGGGGTGAGCGAAAAACTGTTTTTT. V is TRBV4-2 and J is TRBJ1-4, with 8 bases identical to TRBD1. The CDR3 has 16 residues. V lost 3 bases, J lost 8 bases, and 11 bases stayed unmatched. Germline assignment: CDR1 LGHNA and CDR2 YNFKEQ.

The rearrangement uses TRBV28 and TRBJ2-4; TRBD1 agrees at 9 bases. V was clipped by 5 bases and J by 1 base; unmatched bases: 15. Germline V gene lookup returns CDR1 MDHEN and CDR2 SYDVKM. The CDR3 is 19 amino acids. Here the CDR3 reads CASSGWTRDRAEAKNIQYF. In DNA, the CDR3 is TGTGCCAGCAGTGGATGGACTAGGGACAGGGCAGAGGCCAAAAACATTCAGTACTTC.

The chain employs TRBV3-1 (or the pseudogene TRBV3-2) and TRBJ2-3; 10 nucleotides line up with TRBD2. Germline CDR1 LGHDT, CDR2 YNNKEL (reference sequence). This CDR3 region has 16 residues. V was clipped by 1 base and J by 1 base; unmatched bases: 2. The CDR3 loop is CASSQGLAGGTDTQYF. The DNA for the CDR3 is TGTGCCAGCAGCCAAGGCCTAGCGGGAGGCACAGATACGCAGTATTTT.

The chain joins TRBV4-2 to TRBJ1-2, with 9 positions matching TRBD1. Germline lookup yields CDR1 LGHNA and CDR2 YNFKEQ. The CDR3 sequence is 15 residues long. V was clipped by 4 bases and J by 7 bases; unmatched bases: 10. The DNA for the CDR3 is TGTGCCAGCAGCCTATGGACAGGGGAAGAGGGTGGCTACACCTTC. Amino acid sequence: CASSLWTGEEGGYTF.

The V gene is TRBV5-1, the J gene TRBJ2-7, with unresolved D. CDR3 length: 13 residues. Germline V gives CDR1 SGHRS, CDR2 YFSETQ. V dropped 0 bases and J dropped 1 base, with 5 bases sitting between them. The CDR3 DNA follows: TGCGCCAGCAGCTTGGCCAGTTCCTACGAGCAGTACTTC. Protein: CASSLASSYEQYF.

V and J are TRBV6-6 and TRBJ1-2; D call uncertain. Deletions cut 5 bases from V and 3 bases from J, with 16 bases between. This CDR3 has 15 residues. Germline V gene sequence: CDR1 MNHNY, CDR2 SVGAGI (reference sequence). This chain's CDR3 is CASSRGGRVDYGYTF. The CDR3 nucleotides are TGTGCCAGCAGTCGGGGAGGGCGCGTTGACTATGGCTACACCTTC.

The chain combines TRBV29-1 with TRBJ2-5; D possibly corresponds to TRBD2 (6 bases). This CDR3 contains 12 residues. Trimming pared 7 bases from V and 1 base from J, leaving 10 bases between. Germline V gene lookup returns CDR1 SQVTM and CDR2 ANQGSEA. CDR3 sequence (DNA): TGCAGCGGAACGGGAGCCCAAGAGACCCAGTACTTC. Amino acids: CSGTGAQETQYF.

This clone was observed a single time. The rearrangement uses TRBV7-9 and TRBJ2-5; 10 bases agree with TRBD1. From germline, CDR1 is SEHNR and CDR2 FQNEAQ (reference sequence). Losses at the gene ends were 5 bases for V and 4 bases for J; bases not matched to a gene: 1. This CDR3 region has 13 residues. The CDR3: CASSGTGAETQYF. As DNA, the CDR3 is TGTGCCAGCAGCGGGACAGGGGCAGAGACCCAGTACTTC.

V is TRBV5-1 and J is TRBJ2-1, with 8 bases identical to TRBD1. Germline values: CDR1 SGHRS, CDR2 YFSETQ. Germline trimming cut 0 bases from V and 5 bases from J; bases unmatched to any gene: 7. The CDR3 spans 16 residues. The CDR3 region has the DNA TGCGCCAGCAGCTTGGGGATTGGGACAGGAGACAATGAGCAGTTCTTC. Amino acids: CASSLGIGTGDNEQFF. Full variable domain (rest looked up from reference TRBV5-1 and TRBJ2-1): KAGVTQTPRYLIKTRGQQVTLSCSPISGHRSVSWYQQTPGQGLQFLFEYFSETQRNKGNFPGRFSGRQFSNSRSEMNVSTLELGDSALYLCASSLGIGTGDNEQFFGPGTRLTVL.

The chain employs TRBV4-3 and TRBJ2-1; possible D gene TRBD1, 6 bases. Germline CDR1 reads LGHNA; CDR2 reads YSLEER. V lost 3 bases, J lost 5 bases, and 20 bases lay in between. The CDR3 sequence is 17 residues long. The CDR3 reads CASSQDHGFAGDNEQFF. The CDR3, as DNA: TGCGCCAGCAGCCAGGACCATGGCTTTGCAGGGGACAATGAGCAGTTCTTC.

The rearrangement joins TRBV4-3 to TRBJ2-6; weak D call: TRBD1 (5 bases). V was clipped by 2 bases and J by 0 bases, with 11 bases between them. From germline, CDR1 is LGHNA and CDR2 YSLEER. The CDR3 spans 17 residues. In nucleotides, the CDR3 is TGCGCCAGCAGCCAAACAACAGGAGTCTCTGGGGCCAACGTCCTGACTTTC. This encodes CASSQTTGVSGANVLTF.

The chain employs TRBV19 and TRBJ1-1, with 9 bases aligning to TRBD1. The ends lost 2 bases at V and 0 bases at J; junction bases unmatched: 7. This CDR3 spans 17 amino acids. Germline V gives CDR1 LNHDA, CDR2 SQIVND (reference sequence). CDR3 nucleotide sequence: TGTGCCAGTAGTATAATGGGTAGGGACAGGGTGAACACTGAAGCTTTCTTT. Protein: CASSIMGRDRVNTEAFF. The full variable domain, in which reference TRBV19 and TRBJ1-1 provide the parts outside the CDR3, is DGGITQSPKYLFRKEGQNVTLSCEQNLNHDAMYWYRQDPGQGLRLIYYSQIVNDFQKGDIAEGYSVSREKKESFPLTVTSAQKNPTAFYLCASSIMGRDRVNTEAFFGQGTRLTVV.

This chain joins TRBV6-2 or TRBV6-3 and TRBJ1-2; D not certain. The CDR3 sequence is 13 residues long. With 2 bases removed from V and 3 bases from J, the gap between germline ends came to 7 bases. CDR1 and CDR2 from the germline V gene are MNHEY and SVGEGT. The CDR3 DNA reads TGTGCCAGCAGTTACACAGAATACTATGGCTACACCTTC. It yields the protein CASSYTEYYGYTF.

This clone was seen once. The V call is TRBV7-9, the J call TRBJ2-1; TRBD2 aligns across 11 bases. CDR1 and CDR2 (germline): SEHNR, FQNEAQ (reference sequence). V was clipped by 1 base and J by 10 bases; unmatched bases: 9. There are 16 residues in the CDR3. The CDR3 sequence is CASSLVGSGRAREQFF. CDR3 sequence (DNA): TGTGCCAGCAGCTTAGTGGGTAGCGGGAGGGCCCGGGAGCAGTTCTTC.

CDR3 loop: CASSPRGRDGYTF. As DNA, the CDR3 is TGTGCCAGCTCACCAAGGGGGCGAGATGGCTACACCTTC. The chain recombines TRBV18 with TRBJ1-2, with 7 bases lining up with TRBD1. Trimming took 2 bases from V and 6 from J; bases not matched to a gene: 3. CDR3 length: 13 amino acids. Germline assignment: CDR1 KGHSH and CDR2 LQKENI.

This chain joins TRBV4-3 and TRBJ1-2; D not certain. The germline gives CDR1 LGHNA, CDR2 YSLEER. The CDR3 is 16 amino acids. V was cut by 0 bases and J by 0 bases, with 11 bases left in between. This CDR3 is CASSQEYSLSNYGYTF. The DNA for the CDR3 is TGCGCCAGCAGCCAAGAATACAGCCTATCTAACTATGGCTACACCTTC.